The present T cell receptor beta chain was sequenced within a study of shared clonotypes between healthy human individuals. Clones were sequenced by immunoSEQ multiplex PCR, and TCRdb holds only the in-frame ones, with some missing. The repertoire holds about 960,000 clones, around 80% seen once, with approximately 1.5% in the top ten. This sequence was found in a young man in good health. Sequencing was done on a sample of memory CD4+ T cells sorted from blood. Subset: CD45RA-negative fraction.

CDR3 residues: CAWSPGRGRETQYF. The CDR3 DNA sequence: TGTGCCTGGAGTCCGGGGCGGGGTAGGGAGACCCAGTACTTC. The rearrangement joins TRBV30 to TRBJ2-5; the D gene is possibly TRBD2 (6 bases). The CDR3 is 14 residues long. The V and J ends lost 2 bases and 5 bases respectively, with 15 bases between them. Germline V gene sequence: CDR1 GTSNPN, CDR2 SVGIG (reference sequence).